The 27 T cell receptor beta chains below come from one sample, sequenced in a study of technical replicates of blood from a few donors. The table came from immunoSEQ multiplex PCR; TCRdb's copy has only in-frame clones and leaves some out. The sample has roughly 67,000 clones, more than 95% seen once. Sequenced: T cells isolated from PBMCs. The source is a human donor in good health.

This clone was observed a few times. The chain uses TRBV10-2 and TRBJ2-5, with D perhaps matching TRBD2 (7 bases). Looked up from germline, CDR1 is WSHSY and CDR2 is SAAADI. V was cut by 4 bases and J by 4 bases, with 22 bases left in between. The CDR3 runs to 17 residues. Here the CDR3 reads CASSGEEGGGLVETQYF. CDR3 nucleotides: TGCGCCAGCAGTGGTGAGGAGGGAGGGGGGCTCGTAGAGACCCAGTACTTC.

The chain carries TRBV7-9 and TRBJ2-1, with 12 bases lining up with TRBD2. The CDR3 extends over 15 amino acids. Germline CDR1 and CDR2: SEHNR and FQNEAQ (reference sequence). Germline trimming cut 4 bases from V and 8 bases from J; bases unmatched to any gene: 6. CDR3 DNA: TGTGCCAGCAGCTCGGGACTAGCGGGTCGGGATGAGCAGTTCTTC. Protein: CASSSGLAGRDEQFF.

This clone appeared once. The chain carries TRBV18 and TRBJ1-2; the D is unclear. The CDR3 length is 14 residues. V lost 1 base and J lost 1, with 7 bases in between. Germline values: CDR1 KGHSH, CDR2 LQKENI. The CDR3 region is CASSPREFNYGYTF. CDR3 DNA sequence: TGTGCCAGCTCACCACGAGAGTTTAACTATGGCTACACCTTC. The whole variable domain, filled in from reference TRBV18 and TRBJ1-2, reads NAGVMQNPRHLVRRRGQEARLRCSPMKGHSHVYWYRQLPEEGLKFMVYLQKENIIDESGMPKERFSAEFPKEGPSILRIQQVVRGDSAAYFCASSPREFNYGYTFGSGTRLTVV.

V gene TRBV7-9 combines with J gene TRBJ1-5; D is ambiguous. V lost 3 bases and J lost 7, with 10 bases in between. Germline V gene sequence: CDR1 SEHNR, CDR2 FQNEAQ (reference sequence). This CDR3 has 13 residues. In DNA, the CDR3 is TGTGCCAGCAGCTTCTCGGTTGAACAGCCCCAGCATTTT. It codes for CASSFSVEQPQHF. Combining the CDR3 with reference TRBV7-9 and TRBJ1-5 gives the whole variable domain DTGVSQNPRHKITKRGQNVTFRCDPISEHNRLYWYRQTLGQGPEFLTYFQNEAQLEKSRLLSDRFSAERPKGSFSTLEIQRTEQGDSAMYLCASSFSVEQPQHFGDGTRLSIL.

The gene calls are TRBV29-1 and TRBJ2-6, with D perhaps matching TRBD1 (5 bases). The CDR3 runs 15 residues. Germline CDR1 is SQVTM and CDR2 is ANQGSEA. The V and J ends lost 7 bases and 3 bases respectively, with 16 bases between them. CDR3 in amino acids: CSAWAGFGGANVLTF. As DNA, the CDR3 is TGCAGCGCCTGGGCAGGGTTCGGTGGGGCCAACGTCCTGACTTTC.

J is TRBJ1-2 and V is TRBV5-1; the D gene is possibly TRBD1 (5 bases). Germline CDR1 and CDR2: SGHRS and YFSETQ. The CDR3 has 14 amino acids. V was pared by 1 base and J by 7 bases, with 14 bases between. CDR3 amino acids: CASSLSRSQGGYTF. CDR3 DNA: TGCGCCAGCAGCTTGTCTAGGAGCCAGGGTGGCTACACCTTC.

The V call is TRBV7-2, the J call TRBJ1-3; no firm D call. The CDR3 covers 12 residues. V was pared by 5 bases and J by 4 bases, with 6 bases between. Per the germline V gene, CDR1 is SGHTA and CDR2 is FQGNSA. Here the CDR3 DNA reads TGTGCCAGCAGCCGAAGCGGAAACACCATATATTTT. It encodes CASSRSGNTIYF.

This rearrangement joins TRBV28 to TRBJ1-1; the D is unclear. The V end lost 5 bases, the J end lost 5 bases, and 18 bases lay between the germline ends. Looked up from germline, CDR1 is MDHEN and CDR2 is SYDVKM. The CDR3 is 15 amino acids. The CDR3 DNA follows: TGTGCCAGCAGTCCATTAGACTCAACCGGGACTGAAGCTTTCTTT. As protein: CASSPLDSTGTEAFF.

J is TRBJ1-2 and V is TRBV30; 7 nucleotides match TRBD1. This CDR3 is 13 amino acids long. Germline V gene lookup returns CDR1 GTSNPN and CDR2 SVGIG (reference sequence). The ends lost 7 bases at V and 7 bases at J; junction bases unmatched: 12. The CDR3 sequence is CASWTGLGSGYTF. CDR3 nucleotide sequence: TGTGCCTCATGGACAGGTTTGGGAAGTGGCTACACCTTC.

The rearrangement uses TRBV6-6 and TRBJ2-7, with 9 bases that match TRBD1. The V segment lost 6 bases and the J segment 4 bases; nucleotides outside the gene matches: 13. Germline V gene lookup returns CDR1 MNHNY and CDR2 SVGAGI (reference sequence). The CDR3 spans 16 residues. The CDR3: CASSQFGQGLRYEQYF. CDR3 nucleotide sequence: TGTGCCAGCAGCCAATTCGGACAGGGGTTGAGATACGAGCAGTACTTC.

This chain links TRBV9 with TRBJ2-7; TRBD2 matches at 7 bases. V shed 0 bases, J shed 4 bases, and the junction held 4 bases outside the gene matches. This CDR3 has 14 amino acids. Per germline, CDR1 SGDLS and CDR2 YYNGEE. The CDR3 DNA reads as TGTGCCAGCAGCGTAGGTGGGGGAGGGTACGAGCAGTACTTC. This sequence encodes CASSVGGGGYEQYF.

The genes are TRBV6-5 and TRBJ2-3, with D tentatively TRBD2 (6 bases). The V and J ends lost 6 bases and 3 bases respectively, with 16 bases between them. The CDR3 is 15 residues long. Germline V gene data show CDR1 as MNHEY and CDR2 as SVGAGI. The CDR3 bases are TGTGCCAGCAGCCCCTGGGGACTTTTAACAGATACGCAGTATTTT. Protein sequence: CASSPWGLLTDTQYF.

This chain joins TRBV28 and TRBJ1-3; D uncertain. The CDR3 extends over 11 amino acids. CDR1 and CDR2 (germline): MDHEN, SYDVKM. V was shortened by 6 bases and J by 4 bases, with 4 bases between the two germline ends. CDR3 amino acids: CASRGGNTIYF. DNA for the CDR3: TGTGCCAGCAGGGGCGGAAACACCATATATTTT.

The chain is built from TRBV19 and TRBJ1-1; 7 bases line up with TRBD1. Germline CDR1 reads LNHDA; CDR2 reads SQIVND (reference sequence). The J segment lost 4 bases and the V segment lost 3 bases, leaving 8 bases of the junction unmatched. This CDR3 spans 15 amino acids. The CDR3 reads CASSIFEGASTEAFF. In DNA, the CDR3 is TGTGCCAGTAGTATTTTTGAGGGGGCAAGCACTGAAGCTTTCTTT.

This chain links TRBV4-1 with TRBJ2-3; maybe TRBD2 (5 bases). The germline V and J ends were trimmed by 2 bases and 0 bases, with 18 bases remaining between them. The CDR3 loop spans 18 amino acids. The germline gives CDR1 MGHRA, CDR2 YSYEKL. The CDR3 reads CASSQSSPLEGSTDTQYF. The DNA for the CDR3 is TGCGCCAGCAGCCAATCATCCCCACTAGAGGGTAGCACAGATACGCAGTATTTT.

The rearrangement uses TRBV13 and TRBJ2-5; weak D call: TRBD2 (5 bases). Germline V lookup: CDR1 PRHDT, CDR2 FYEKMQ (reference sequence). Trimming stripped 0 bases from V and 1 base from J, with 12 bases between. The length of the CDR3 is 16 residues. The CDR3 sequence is CASSLGGLGIQETQYF. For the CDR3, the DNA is TGTGCCAGCAGCTTAGGCGGACTGGGGATCCAAGAGACCCAGTACTTC.

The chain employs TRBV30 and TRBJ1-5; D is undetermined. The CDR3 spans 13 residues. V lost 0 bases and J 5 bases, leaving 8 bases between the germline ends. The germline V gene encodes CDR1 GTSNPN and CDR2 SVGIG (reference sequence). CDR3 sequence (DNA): TGTGCCTGGAGTGTACTCGAAGATCAGCCCCAGCATTTT. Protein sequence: CAWSVLEDQPQHF.

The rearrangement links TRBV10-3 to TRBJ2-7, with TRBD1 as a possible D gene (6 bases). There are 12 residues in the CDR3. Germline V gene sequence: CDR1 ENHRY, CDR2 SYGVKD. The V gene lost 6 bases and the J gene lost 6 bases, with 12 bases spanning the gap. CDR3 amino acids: CAISQGRREQYF. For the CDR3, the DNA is TGTGCCATCAGCCAGGGGCGACGCGAGCAGTACTTC.

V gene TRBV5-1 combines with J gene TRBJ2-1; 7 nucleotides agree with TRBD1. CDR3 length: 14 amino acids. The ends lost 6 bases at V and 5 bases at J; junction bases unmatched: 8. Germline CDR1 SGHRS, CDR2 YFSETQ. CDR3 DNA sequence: TGCGCCAGCAACCTTGGGACAGCTCACAATGAGCAGTTCTTC. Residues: CASNLGTAHNEQFF. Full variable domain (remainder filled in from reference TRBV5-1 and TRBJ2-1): KAGVTQTPRYLIKTRGQQVTLSCSPISGHRSVSWYQQTPGQGLQFLFEYFSETQRNKGNFPGRFSGRQFSNSRSEMNVSTLELGDSALYLCASNLGTAHNEQFFGPGTRLTVL.

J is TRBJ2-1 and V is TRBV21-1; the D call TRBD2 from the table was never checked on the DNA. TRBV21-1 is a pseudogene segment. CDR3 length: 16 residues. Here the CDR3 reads CASSKFYGGSYNEQFF. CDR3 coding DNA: TGTGCCAGCAGCAAATTTTATGGAGGATCCTACAATGAGCAGTTCTTC.

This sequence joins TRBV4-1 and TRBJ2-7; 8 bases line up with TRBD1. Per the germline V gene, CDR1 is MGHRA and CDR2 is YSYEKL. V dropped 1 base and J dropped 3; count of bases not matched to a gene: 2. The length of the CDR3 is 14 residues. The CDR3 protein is CASSQATGGYEQYF. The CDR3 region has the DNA TGCGCCAGCAGCCAAGCTACAGGGGGCTACGAGCAGTACTTC.

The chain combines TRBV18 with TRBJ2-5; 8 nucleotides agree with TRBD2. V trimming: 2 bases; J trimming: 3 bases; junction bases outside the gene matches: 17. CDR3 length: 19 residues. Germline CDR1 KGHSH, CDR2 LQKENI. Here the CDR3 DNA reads TGTGCCAGCTCACCAGTCTCTTTGGCGCTAGCGGGTTCGGAAGAGACCCAGTACTTC. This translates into CASSPVSLALAGSEETQYF.

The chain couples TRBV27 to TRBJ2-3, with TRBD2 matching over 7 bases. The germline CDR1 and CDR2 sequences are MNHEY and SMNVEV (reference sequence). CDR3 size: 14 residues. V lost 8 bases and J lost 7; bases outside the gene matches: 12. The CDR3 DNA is TGTGCCAGCCAACCCCTGGGAGGGATTAATACGCAGTATTTT. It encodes CASQPLGGINTQYF.

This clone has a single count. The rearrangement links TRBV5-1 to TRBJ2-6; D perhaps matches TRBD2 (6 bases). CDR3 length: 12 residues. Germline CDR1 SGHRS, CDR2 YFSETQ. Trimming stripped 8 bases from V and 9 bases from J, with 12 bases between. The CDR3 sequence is CASTPGDNVLTF. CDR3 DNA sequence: TGCGCCAGTACCCCGGGAGACAACGTCCTGACTTTC.

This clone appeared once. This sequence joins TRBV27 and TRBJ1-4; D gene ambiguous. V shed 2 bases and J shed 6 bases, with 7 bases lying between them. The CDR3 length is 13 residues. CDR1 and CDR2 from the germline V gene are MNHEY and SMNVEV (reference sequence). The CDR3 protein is CASSLRTDEKLFF. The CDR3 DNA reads TGTGCCAGCAGTTTAAGGACTGATGAAAAACTGTTTTTT.

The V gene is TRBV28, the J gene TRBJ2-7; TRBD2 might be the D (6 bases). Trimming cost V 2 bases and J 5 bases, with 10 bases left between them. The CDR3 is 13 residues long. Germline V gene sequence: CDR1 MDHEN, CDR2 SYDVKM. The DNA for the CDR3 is TGTGCCAGCAGTTTAGGTTCGGGAGACGAGCAGTACTTC. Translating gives CASSLGSGDEQYF.

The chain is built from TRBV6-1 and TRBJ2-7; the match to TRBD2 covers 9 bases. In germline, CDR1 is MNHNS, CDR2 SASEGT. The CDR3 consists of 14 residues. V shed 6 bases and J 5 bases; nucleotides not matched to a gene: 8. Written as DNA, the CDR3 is TGTGCCAGCAGGGCTAGCGGGACTATCGACGAGCAGTACTTC. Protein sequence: CASRASGTIDEQYF.